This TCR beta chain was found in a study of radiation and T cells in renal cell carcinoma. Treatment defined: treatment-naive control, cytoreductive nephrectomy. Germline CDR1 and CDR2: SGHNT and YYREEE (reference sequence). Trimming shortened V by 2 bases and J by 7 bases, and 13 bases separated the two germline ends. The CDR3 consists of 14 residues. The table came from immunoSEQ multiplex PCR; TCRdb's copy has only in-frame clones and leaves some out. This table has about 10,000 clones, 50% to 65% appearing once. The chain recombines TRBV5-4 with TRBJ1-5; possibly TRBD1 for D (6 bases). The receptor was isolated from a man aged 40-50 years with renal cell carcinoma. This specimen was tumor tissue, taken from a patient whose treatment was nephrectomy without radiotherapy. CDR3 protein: CASSFWGAEQPQHF. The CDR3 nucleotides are TGTGCCAGCAGCTTCTGGGGGGCGGAACAGCCCCAGCATTTT.